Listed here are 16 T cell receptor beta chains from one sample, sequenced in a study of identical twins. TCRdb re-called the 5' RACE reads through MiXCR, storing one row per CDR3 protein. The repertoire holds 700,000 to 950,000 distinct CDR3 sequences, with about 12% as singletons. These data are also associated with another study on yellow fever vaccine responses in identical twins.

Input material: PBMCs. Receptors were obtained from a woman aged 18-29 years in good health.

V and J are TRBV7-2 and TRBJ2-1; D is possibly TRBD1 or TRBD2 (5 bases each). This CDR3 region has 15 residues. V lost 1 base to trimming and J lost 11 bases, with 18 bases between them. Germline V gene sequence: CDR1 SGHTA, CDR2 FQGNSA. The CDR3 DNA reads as TGTGCCAGCAGCTTAGGGTCGGTGAGGGGACCAAAGCAGTTCTTC. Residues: CASSLGSVRGPKQFF. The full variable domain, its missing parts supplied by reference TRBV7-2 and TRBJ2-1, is GAGVSQSPSNKVTEKGKDVELRCDPISGHTALYWYRQSLGQGLEFLIYFQGNSAPDKSGLPSDRFSAERTGGSVSTLTIQRTQQEDSAVYLCASSLGSVRGPKQFFGPGTRLTVL.

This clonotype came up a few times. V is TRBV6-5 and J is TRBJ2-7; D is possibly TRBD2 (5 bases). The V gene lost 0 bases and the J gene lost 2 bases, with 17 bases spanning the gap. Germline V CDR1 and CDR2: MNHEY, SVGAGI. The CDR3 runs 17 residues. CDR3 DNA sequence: TGTGCCAGCAGTTACTCGACGGTAGTAGCCGGGGCCTACGAGCAGTACTTC. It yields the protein CASSYSTVVAGAYEQYF.

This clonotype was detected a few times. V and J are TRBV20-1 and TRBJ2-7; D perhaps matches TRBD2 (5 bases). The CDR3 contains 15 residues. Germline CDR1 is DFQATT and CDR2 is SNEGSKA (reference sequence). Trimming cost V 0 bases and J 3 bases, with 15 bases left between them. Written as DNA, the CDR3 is TGCAGTGCTAGAGATCGGAGGTCGGCTGGCTACGAGCAGTACTTC. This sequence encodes CSARDRRSAGYEQYF.

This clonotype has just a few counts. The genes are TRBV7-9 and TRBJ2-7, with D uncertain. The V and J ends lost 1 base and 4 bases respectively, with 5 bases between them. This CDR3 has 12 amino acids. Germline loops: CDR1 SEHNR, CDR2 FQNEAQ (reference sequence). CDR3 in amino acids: CASSLEEYEQYF. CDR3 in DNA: TGTGCCAGCAGCTTAGAAGAGTACGAGCAGTACTTC.

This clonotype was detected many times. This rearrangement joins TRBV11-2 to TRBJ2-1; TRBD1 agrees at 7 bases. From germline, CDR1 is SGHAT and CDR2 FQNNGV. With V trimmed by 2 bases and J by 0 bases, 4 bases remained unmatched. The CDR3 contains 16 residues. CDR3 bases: TGTGCCAGCAGCTTAAGGTGGGACAGCTCCTACAATGAGCAGTTCTTC. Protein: CASSLRWDSSYNEQFF.

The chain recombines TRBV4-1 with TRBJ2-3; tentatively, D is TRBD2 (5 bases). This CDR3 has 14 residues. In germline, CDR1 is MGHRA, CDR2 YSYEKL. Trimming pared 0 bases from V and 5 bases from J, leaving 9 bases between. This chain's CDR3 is CASSQELAVDTQYF. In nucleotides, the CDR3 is TGCGCCAGCAGCCAAGAGCTAGCAGTAGATACGCAGTATTTT.

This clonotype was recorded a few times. The CDR3 region is CASSFFASGSRELFF. The CDR3 DNA reads TGTGCCAGCAGTTTTTTTGCTAGCGGGAGCCGGGAGCTGTTTTTT. The chain is built from TRBV28 and TRBJ2-2; 10 bases agree with TRBD2. Per germline, CDR1 MDHEN and CDR2 SYDVKM. There are 15 residues in the CDR3. With V trimmed by 3 bases and J by 9 bases, 7 bases remained unmatched.

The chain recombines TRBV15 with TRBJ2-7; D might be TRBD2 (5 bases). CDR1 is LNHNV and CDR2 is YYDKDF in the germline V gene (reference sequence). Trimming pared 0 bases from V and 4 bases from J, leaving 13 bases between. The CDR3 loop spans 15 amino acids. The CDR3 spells CATSRDKGWEYEQYV. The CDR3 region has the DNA TGTGCCACCAGCAGAGATAAGGGTTGGGAGTACGAGCAGTACGTC.

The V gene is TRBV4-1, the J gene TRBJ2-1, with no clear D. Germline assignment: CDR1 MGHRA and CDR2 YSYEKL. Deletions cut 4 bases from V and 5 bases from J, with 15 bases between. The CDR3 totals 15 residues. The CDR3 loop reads CASSLSTVSDNEQFF. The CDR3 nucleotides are TGCGCCAGCAGCCTCTCTACAGTATCCGACAATGAGCAGTTCTTC.

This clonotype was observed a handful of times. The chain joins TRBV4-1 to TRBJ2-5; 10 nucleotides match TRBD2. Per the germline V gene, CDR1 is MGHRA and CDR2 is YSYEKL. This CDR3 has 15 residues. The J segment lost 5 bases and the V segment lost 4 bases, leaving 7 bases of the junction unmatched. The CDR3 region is CASSLSGGWSETQYF. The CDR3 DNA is TGCGCCAGCAGCCTTAGCGGGGGGTGGAGTGAGACCCAGTACTTC.

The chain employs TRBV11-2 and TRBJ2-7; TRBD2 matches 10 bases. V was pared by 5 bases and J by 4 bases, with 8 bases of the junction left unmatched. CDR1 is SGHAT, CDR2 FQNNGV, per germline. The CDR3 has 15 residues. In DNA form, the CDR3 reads TGTGCCAGCAGCCCCTCTAGCGGGAGTAATTACGAGCAGTACTTC. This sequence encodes CASSPSSGSNYEQYF.

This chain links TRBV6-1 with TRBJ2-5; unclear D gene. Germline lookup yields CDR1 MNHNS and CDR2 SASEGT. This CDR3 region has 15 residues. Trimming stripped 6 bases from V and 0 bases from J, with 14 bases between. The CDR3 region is CASSQWLDHQETQYF. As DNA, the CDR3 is TGTGCCAGCAGCCAGTGGCTAGACCACCAAGAGACCCAGTACTTC.

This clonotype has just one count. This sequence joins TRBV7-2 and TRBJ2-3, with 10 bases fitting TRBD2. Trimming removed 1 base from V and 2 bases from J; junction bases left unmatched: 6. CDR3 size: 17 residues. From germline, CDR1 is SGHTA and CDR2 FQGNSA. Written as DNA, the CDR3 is TGTGCCAGCAGCTTAGTGGGGACTAGCGTAAACACAGATACGCAGTATTTT. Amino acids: CASSLVGTSVNTDTQYF.

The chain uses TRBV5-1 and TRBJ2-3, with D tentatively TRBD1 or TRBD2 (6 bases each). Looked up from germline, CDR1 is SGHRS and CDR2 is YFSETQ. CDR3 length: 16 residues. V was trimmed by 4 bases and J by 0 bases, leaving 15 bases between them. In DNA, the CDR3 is TGCGCCAGCAGCCGGGCGGGGACACCTAGCACAGATACGCAGTATTTT. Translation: CASSRAGTPSTDTQYF.

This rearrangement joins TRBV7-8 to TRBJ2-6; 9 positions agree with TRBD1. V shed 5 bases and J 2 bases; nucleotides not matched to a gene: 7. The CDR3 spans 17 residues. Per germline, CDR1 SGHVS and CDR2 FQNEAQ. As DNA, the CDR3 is TGTGCCAGCAGCGAGACAGGGGGGGCTCCTGGGGCCAACGTCCTGACTTTC. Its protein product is CASSETGGAPGANVLTF.

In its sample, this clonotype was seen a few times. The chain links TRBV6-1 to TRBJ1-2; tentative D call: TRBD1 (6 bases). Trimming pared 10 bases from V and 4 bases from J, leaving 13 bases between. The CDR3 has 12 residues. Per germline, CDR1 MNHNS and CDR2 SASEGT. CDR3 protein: CAIQQGSYGYTF. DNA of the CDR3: TGTGCCATACAACAGGGCAGCTATGGCTACACCTTC.